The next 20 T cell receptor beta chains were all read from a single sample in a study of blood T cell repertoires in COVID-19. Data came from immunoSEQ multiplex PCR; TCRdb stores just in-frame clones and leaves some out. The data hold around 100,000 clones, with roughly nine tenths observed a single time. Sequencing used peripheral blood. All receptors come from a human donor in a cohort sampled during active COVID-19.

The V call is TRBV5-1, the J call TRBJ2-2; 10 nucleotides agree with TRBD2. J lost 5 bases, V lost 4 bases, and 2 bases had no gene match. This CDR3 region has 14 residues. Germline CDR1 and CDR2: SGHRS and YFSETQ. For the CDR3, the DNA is TGCGCCAGCAGCCCGACTAGCGGGACCGGGGAGCTGTTTTTT. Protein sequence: CASSPTSGTGELFF.

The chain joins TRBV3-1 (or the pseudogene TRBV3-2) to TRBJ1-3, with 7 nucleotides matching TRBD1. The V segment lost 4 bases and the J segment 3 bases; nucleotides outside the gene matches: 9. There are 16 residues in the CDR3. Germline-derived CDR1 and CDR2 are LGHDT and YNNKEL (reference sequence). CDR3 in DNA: TGTGCCAGCAGCCGACTAGGGGGCGCGGATGGAAACACCATATATTTT. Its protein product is CASSRLGGADGNTIYF.

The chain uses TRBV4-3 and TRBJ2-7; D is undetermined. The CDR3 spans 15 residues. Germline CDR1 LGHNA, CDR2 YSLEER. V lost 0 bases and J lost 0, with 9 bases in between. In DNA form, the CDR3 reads TGCGCCAGCAGCCAAGATGTCCAGGACTCCTACGAGCAGTACTTC. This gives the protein CASSQDVQDSYEQYF.

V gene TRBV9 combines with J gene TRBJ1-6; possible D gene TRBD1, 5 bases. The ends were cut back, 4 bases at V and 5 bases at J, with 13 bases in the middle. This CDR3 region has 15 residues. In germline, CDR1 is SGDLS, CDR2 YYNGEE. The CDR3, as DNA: TGTGCCAGCAGCACAACCGGGACTGATAATTCACCCCTCCACTTT. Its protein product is CASSTTGTDNSPLHF.

For the CDR3, the DNA is TGTGCCAGCAGCCAAGGGCTACGGGATGGCTACACCTTC. Translating gives CASSQGLRDGYTF. The gene calls are TRBV14 and TRBJ1-2, with no clear D. Germline assignment: CDR1 SGHDN and CDR2 FVKESK. The V gene lost 1 base and the J gene lost 6 bases, with 9 bases spanning the gap. The CDR3 spans 13 residues.

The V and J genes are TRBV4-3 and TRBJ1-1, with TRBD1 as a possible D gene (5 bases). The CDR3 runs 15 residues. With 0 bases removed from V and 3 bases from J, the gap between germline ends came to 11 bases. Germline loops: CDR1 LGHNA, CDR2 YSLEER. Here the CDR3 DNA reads TGCGCCAGCAGCCAAGATCAGGGATTGGACACTGAAGCTTTCTTT. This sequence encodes CASSQDQGLDTEAFF.

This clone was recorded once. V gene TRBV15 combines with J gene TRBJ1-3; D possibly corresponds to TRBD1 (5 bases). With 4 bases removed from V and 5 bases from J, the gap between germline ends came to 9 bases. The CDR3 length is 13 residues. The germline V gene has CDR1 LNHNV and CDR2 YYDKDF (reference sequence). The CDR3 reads CATSTGNRNTIYF. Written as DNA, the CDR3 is TGTGCCACCAGCACAGGGAATAGAAACACCATATATTTT.

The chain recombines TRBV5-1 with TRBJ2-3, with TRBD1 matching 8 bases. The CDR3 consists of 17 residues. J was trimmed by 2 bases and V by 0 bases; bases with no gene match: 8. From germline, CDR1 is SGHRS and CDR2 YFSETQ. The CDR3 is CASSLGSGGPVTDTQYF. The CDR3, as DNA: TGCGCCAGCAGCTTGGGCTCAGGGGGCCCTGTCACAGATACGCAGTATTTT.

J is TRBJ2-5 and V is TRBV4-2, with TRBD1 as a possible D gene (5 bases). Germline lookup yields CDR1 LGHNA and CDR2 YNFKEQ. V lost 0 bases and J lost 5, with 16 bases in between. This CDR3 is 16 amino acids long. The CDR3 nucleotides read TGTGCCAGCAGCCAAGATTGGCCAGGGATGGAGGAGACCCAGTACTTC. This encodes CASSQDWPGMEETQYF.

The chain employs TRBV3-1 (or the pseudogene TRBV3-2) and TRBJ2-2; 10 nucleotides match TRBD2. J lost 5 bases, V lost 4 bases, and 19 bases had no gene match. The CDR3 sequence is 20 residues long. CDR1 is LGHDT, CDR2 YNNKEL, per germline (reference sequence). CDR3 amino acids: CASSLHKEASGRVKTGELFF. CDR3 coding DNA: TGTGCCAGCAGCCTTCACAAGGAGGCTAGCGGGAGAGTAAAAACCGGGGAGCTGTTTTTT.

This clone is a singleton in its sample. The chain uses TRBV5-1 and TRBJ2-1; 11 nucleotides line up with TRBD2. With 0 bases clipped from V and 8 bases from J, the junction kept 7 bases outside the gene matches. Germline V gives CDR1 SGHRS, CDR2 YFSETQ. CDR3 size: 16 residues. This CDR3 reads CASSLATSGGSHEQFF. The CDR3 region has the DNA TGCGCCAGCAGCTTGGCTACTAGCGGGGGTAGCCATGAGCAGTTCTTC.

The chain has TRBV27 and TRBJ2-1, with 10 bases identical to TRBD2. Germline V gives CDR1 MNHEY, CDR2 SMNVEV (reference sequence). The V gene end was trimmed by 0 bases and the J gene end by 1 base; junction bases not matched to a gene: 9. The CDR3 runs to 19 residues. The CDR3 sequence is CASSLSSLAGDVSYNEQFF. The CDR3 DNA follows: TGTGCCAGCAGTTTATCGTCGCTAGCGGGAGACGTTTCCTACAATGAGCAGTTCTTC.

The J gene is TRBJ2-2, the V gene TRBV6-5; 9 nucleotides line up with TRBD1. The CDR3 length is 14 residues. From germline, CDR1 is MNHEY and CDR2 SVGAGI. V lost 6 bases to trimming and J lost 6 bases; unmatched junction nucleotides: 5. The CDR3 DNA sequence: TGTGCCAGCAGGGGACAGGGTTCCTCCGGGGAGCTGTTTTTT. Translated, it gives CASRGQGSSGELFF.

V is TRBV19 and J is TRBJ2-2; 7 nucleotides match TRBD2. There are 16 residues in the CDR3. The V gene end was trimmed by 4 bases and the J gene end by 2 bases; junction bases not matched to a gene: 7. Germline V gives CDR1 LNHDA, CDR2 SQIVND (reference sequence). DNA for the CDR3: TGTGCCAGTAGTAGGAGAGCGGGGAGTAACACCGGGGAGCTGTTTTTT. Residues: CASSRRAGSNTGELFF.

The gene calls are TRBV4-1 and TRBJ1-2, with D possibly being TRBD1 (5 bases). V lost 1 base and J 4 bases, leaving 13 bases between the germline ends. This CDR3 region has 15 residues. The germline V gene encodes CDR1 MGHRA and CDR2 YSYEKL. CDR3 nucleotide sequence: TGCGCCAGCAGCCAAGTGGGGGGTTTCAGCTATGGCTACACCTTC. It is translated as CASSQVGGFSYGYTF.

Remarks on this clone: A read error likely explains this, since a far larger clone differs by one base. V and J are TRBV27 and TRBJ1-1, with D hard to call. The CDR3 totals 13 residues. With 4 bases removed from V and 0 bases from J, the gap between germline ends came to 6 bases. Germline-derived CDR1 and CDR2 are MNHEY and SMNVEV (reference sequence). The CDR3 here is CASSYEVNTEAFF. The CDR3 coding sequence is TGTGCCAGCAGTTACGAGGTGAACACTGAAGCTTTCTTT.

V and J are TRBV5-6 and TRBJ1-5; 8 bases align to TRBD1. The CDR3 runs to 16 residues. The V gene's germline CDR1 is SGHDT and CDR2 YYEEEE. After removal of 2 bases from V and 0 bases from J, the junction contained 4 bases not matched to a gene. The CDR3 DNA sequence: TGTGCCAGCAGCTTAGGGACAGGCTATAGCAATCAGCCCCAGCATTTT. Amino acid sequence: CASSLGTGYSNQPQHF.

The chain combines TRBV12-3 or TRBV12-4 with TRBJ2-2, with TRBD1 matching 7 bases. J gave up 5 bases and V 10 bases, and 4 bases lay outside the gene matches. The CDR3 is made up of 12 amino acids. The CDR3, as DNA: TGTGCCACCACACAGGGGACCGGGGAGCTGTTTTTT. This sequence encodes CATTQGTGELFF.

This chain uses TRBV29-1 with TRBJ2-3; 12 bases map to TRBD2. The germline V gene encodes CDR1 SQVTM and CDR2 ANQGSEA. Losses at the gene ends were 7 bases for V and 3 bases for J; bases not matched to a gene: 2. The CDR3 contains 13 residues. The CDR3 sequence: CSAGTSGTDTQYF. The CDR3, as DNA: TGCAGCGCTGGGACTAGCGGGACAGATACGCAGTATTTT.

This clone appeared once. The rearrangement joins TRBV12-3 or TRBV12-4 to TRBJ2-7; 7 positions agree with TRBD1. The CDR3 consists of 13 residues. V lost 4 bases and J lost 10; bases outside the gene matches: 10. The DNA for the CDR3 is TGTGCCAGCAGTTCGCCGGGACAGATTATTCAGTACTTC. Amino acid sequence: CASSSPGQIIQYF.